These T cell receptor beta chains were read from a single sample in a study of radiotherapy plus CTLA-4 blockade in lung cancer. TCRdb's table, derived via immunoSEQ multiplex PCR, lists solely in-frame clones and lacks some. The sample includes about 49,000 clones, around nine tenths of them seen just once. Material: peripheral blood, obtained from a patient treated with radiotherapy plus ipilimumab. The source of these receptors is a human donor with non-small cell lung cancer whose response to radiotherapy plus ipilimumab could not be evaluated. Each CDR3 is given with its conserved first and last residue. A D gene is named only where the DNA matches it firmly. Only some rows state a clone size, as once, few, many or a class for expanded clones.

cdr3_nt	cdr3_aa	clone_size	v_call	j_call	d_call
TGTGCCAGCAAGATCGATAGGACAGGGGGAGGAGAGACCCAGTACTTC	CASKIDRTGGGETQYF	NA	TRBV2	TRBJ2-5	TRBD1
TGTGCCAGCAGCTTCAGGGGGCGAGGGACTGAAGCTTTCTTT	CASSFRGRGTEAFF	NA	TRBV11-2	TRBJ1-1	TRBD1
TGTGCCAGCAGCTTGGATACACTAGCCCGCGGGACCCAGTACTTC	CASSLDTLARGTQYF	NA	TRBV5-6	TRBJ2-5	NA
TGTGCCAGCATTCCTGGCGGGAGCTCCTACAATGAGCAGTTCTTC	CASIPGGSSYNEQFF	NA	TRBV6-1	TRBJ2-1	TRBD2
TGCGCCAGCAGCTTATCCTCGACTAGCGGGGGAATCGGGGAGCTGTTTTTT	CASSLSSTSGGIGELFF	NA	TRBV5-1	TRBJ2-2	TRBD2
TGTGCCAGCAGCTTGGGTACAGGGACCCACGAGCAGTACTTC	CASSLGTGTHEQYF	few	TRBV5-6	TRBJ2-7	NA
TGTGCCAGCAGTTCGTTGGCGGGGAGCTCTGGAAACACCATATATTTT	CASSSLAGSSGNTIYF	NA	TRBV28	TRBJ1-3	NA
TGTGCCAGCCCCACTCTCCCGGGGTCCCAACCGAACACTGAAGCTTTCTTT	CASPTLPGSQPNTEAFF	NA	TRBV9	TRBJ1-1	NA
TGCGCCAGCAGTCCTACAGGGGGCCCCTCCTACAATGAGCAGTTCTTC	CASSPTGGPSYNEQFF	NA	TRBV10-2	TRBJ2-1	TRBD1
TGTGCCAGCAGTACGGGACAGGGGAGCTACGAGCAGTACTTC	CASSTGQGSYEQYF	NA	TRBV6-6	TRBJ2-7	TRBD1
TGTGCCAGCAGCTCTAGCGGGAGAACAGATACGCAGTATTTT	CASSSSGRTDTQYF	NA	TRBV25-1	TRBJ2-3	TRBD2
TGTGCCAGTACCAGGACAGAGGGTAACTCACCCCTCCACTTT	CASTRTEGNSPLHF	NA	TRBV19	TRBJ1-6	NA
TGTGCCAGCAGACTAGCGGGCCCCACCTCTACGCAGCAGTACTTC	CASRLAGPTSTQQYF	NA	TRBV5-6	TRBJ2-7	TRBD2
TGTGCCAGCAGCACAGGGACAGGGTCTTCCTACGAGCAGTACTTC	CASSTGTGSSYEQYF	few	TRBV7-2	TRBJ2-7	TRBD1
TGTGCCAGCAGCGCAGGGACAGCCGCCTACAATGAGCAGTTCTTC	CASSAGTAAYNEQFF	NA	TRBV5-4	TRBJ2-1	TRBD1
TGCAGCGTTGAAGGGACAGCCGATGGCTACACCTTC	CSVEGTADGYTF	NA	TRBV29-1	TRBJ1-2	NA
TGTGCCAGCAGCTTCGGCGGGGCCCGCTACGAGCAGTACTTC	CASSFGGARYEQYF	NA	TRBV7-2	TRBJ2-7	NA
TGCGCCAGCAGCCATATTCTACAGGGGGACTCTCATTACGAGCAGTACTTC	CASSHILQGDSHYEQYF	NA	TRBV4-1	TRBJ2-7	TRBD1
TGTGCCTGGAGAGGGGGACCTAATGAAAAACTGTTTTTT	CAWRGGPNEKLFF	NA	TRBV30	TRBJ1-4	NA
TGCGCCAGCACCGAAAAAGGGGGCTACTCCTACGAGCAGTACTTC	CASTEKGGYSYEQYF	NA	TRBV10-1	TRBJ2-7	TRBD1
TGTGCCAGCAGCCAAGTAAACAGGGAAGAGACCCAGTACTTC	CASSQVNREETQYF	NA	TRBV14	TRBJ2-5	NA
TGTGCCAGTGGGACAGGGGGCCCTTTTCAGCCCCAGCATTTT	CASGTGGPFQPQHF	NA	TRBV27	TRBJ1-5	TRBD1
TGTGCCAGCAGTCGACAGGACCCGAACACCGGGGAGCTGTTTTTT	CASSRQDPNTGELFF	NA	TRBV6-1	TRBJ2-2	NA
TGTGCCAGTAGTATAGCCAGGGAGCAGTTCTTC	CASSIAREQFF	NA	TRBV19	TRBJ2-1	NA
TGTGCCAGCAACGTGGGCCTAGCGGGAATCACCGGGGAGCTGTTTTTT	CASNVGLAGITGELFF	NA	TRBV2	TRBJ2-2	TRBD2
TGTGCCAGCAGACGAGGGACTAGCGGACCCTACAATGAGCAGTTCTTC	CASRRGTSGPYNEQFF	NA	TRBV5-4	TRBJ2-1	TRBD2